This T cell receptor (beta chain) was captured in a study of T-cell memory formation after mild COVID-19. Whole-study context: For the most part, TCR clusters were specific to one donor.

Regarding this clonotype: The antigen remains unidentified. A single base separates this from a much larger clone, so it may be a read error. As the CDR3 is not closed by the conserved phenylalanine or tryptophan, this likely results from a read error.

General study findings and limits: Clones that shrank (day 15 to 85) were balanced CD4/CD8, whereas later expanders leaned CD4+. Whether day 37 second-wave clones are SARS-CoV-2-specific was not confirmed.

Germline lookup yields CDR1 SGDLS and CDR2 YYNGEE. Trimming at V came to 7 bases and at J to 10 bases, leaving 14 bases not matched to a gene. The CDR3 has 15 residues. Each CDR3 protein is one row after TCRdb ran MiXCR on the 5' RACE reads. The sample records approximately 150,000 distinct CDR3 sequences, over 6% being singletons. J is TRBJ2-1 and V is TRBV9; 10 bases line up with TRBD2. The specimen was PBMCs or a T cell subset sorted from them (not recorded which). The clonotype originates from an adult woman who had mild COVID-19 (a few samples of this study predate the infection). Cell type and time point are not known. CDR3 DNA: TGTGCCAGCGACGCTAGCGGGAGAGGCTCCGGAGAGCAGTTCTAC. Translating gives CASDASGRGSGEQFY.